These 31 T cell receptor beta chains originate from one sample sequenced in a study of T cell clones after liver transplantation. This table comes from immunoSEQ multiplex PCR, and its TCRdb copy is limited to in-frame clones, with some not included. The sample has roughly 120,000 clones; 90% are singletons. The starting material was CD4+ T cells from blood, obtained 12 months after liver transplant. The source is a human patient who received a liver transplant. Some of the T cells may derive from the graft donor.

V usage is TRBV4-2 and J usage is TRBJ2-1, with D tentatively TRBD2 (6 bases). The V gene lost 0 bases and the J gene lost 7 bases, with 13 bases spanning the gap. CDR1 and CDR2 from the germline V gene are LGHNA and YNFKEQ. The CDR3 spans 15 residues. The CDR3 DNA sequence: TGTGCCAGCAGCCAAGAGGGGACTGGACGGAATGAGCAGTTCTTC. Translating gives CASSQEGTGRNEQFF.

The chain recombines TRBV12-5 with TRBJ1-2, with 7 bases lining up with TRBD1. Germline V gene data show CDR1 as LGHNT and CDR2 as FRNRAP. This CDR3 has 13 amino acids. Trimming at V came to 5 bases and at J to 4 bases, leaving 4 bases not matched to a gene. The CDR3 sequence is CASGGGQVYGYTF. As DNA, the CDR3 is TGTGCTAGTGGTGGCGGACAGGTCTATGGCTACACCTTC.

V gene TRBV7-3 combines with J gene TRBJ2-1; 12 bases are a match to TRBD2. The germline CDR1 and CDR2 sequences are SGHTA and FQGTGA. Trimming removed 6 bases from V and 5 bases from J; junction bases left unmatched: 5. CDR3 length: 15 residues. DNA for the CDR3: TGTGCCAGCAGTAAGACTAGCGGGAGTCACAATGAGCAGTTCTTC. This encodes CASSKTSGSHNEQFF. The full variable domain, its missing parts supplied by reference TRBV7-3 and TRBJ2-1, is GAGVSQTPSNKVTEKGKYVELRCDPISGHTALYWYRQSLGQGPEFLIYFQGTGAADDSGLPNDRFFAVRPEGSVSTLKIQRTERGDSAVYLCASSKTSGSHNEQFFGPGTRLTVL.

The chain recombines TRBV5-4 with TRBJ2-2, with D tentatively TRBD1 or TRBD2 (5 bases each). There are 17 residues in the CDR3. CDR1 is SGHNT, CDR2 YYREEE, per germline (reference sequence). With 0 bases removed from V and 1 base from J, the gap between germline ends came to 13 bases. The CDR3 reads CASSLGSGARNTGELFF. In nucleotides, the CDR3 is TGTGCCAGCAGCTTGGGGTCCGGGGCGCGGAACACCGGGGAGCTGTTTTTT. Full variable domain (remainder filled in from reference TRBV5-4 and TRBJ2-2): ETGVTQSPTHLIKTRGQQVTLRCSSQSGHNTVSWYQQALGQGPQFIFQYYREEENGRGNFPPRFSGLQFPNYSSELNVNALELDDSALYLCASSLGSGARNTGELFFGEGSRLTVL.

This chain joins TRBV9 and TRBJ1-1; 9 nucleotides agree with TRBD1. V lost 4 bases to trimming and J lost 1 base; unmatched junction nucleotides: 5. CDR1 SGDLS and CDR2 YYNGEE come from the germline V gene. The CDR3 has 15 amino acids. CDR3 sequence reads: CASSLRTGENTEAFF. The DNA of the CDR3 is TGTGCCAGCAGCCTCAGGACAGGGGAGAACACTGAAGCTTTCTTT. Full variable domain (remainder filled in from reference TRBV9 and TRBJ1-1): DSGVTQTPKHLITATGQRVTLRCSPRSGDLSVYWYQQSLDQGLQFLIQYYNGEERAKGNILERFSAQQFPDLHSELNLSSLELGDSALYFCASSLRTGENTEAFFGQGTRLTVV.

This clone was picked up a small number of times. CDR3 sequence (DNA): TGTGCCAGCAGCCACATCAGGGGAGGATCTGGGGCCAACGTCCTGACTTTC. Translation: CASSHIRGGSGANVLTF. V usage is TRBV7-9 and J usage is TRBJ2-6; the D gene could be TRBD1 or TRBD2 (6 bases each). V lost 5 bases and J lost 1, with 15 bases in between. CDR3 size: 17 residues. Germline loops: CDR1 SEHNR, CDR2 FQNEAQ (reference sequence).

The genes are TRBV28 and TRBJ2-7; 7 nucleotides line up with TRBD2. Germline CDR1 and CDR2: MDHEN and SYDVKM. The V gene end was trimmed by 4 bases and the J gene end by 6 bases; junction bases not matched to a gene: 9. The CDR3 consists of 14 residues. DNA for the CDR3: TGTGCCAGCAGTTCTCCAAGCGGGATATCCGAGCAGTACTTC. This gives the protein CASSSPSGISEQYF.

The chain carries TRBV9 and TRBJ1-4, with D possibly being TRBD1 (6 bases). Trimming stripped 4 bases from V and 11 bases from J, with 15 bases between. CDR3 size: 13 residues. CDR1 is SGDLS and CDR2 is YYNGEE in the germline V gene. The CDR3 region is CASSPMDRGKLFF. CDR3 bases: TGTGCCAGCAGCCCAATGGATAGGGGGAAACTGTTTTTT.

V gene TRBV28 combines with J gene TRBJ2-7, with a weak D call TRBD2 (6 bases). The CDR3 sequence is 15 residues long. V lost 7 bases and J 3 bases, leaving 19 bases between the germline ends. Germline assignment: CDR1 MDHEN and CDR2 SYDVKM. CDR3 coding DNA: TGTGCCAGCACCCTCGGGGGAACGGGGGTCTACGAGCAGTACTTC. Translation gives CASTLGGTGVYEQYF.

The V call is TRBV21-1, the J call TRBJ2-3; no DNA check was done on the table's D call, TRBD2. TRBV21-1 is described as a pseudogene. CDR3 length equals 13 residues. The DNA for the CDR3 is TGTGCCGACAAGCGGGTAGCCCAAGATACGCAGTATTTT. This sequence encodes CADKRVAQDTQYF.

V usage is TRBV7-9 and J usage is TRBJ2-3; weak D call: TRBD1 (6 bases). V was trimmed by 0 bases and J by 5 bases, leaving 6 bases between them. CDR3 length: 13 residues. Germline assignment: CDR1 SEHNR and CDR2 FQNEAQ (reference sequence). CDR3 sequence (DNA): TGTGCCAGCAGCTTAGCAGGGGGAGATACGCAGTATTTT. The encoded protein is CASSLAGGDTQYF.

The chain joins TRBV7-9 to TRBJ2-3; TRBD1 is a possible D gene (5 bases). The germline V gene encodes CDR1 SEHNR and CDR2 FQNEAQ (reference sequence). Trimming shortened V by 5 bases and J by 5 bases, and 14 bases separated the two germline ends. The CDR3 has 14 amino acids. In DNA form, the CDR3 reads TGTGCCAGCAGCCTCTTTTCAGGGTTAGATACGCAGTATTTT. This gives the protein CASSLFSGLDTQYF.

The count of this clone is one. This chain uses TRBV2 with TRBJ2-5; 9 nucleotides line up with TRBD2. Germline V lookup: CDR1 SNHLY, CDR2 FYNNEI. This CDR3 contains 16 residues. V dropped 3 bases and J dropped 5; count of bases not matched to a gene: 10. The CDR3 DNA is TGTGCCAGCAGTGAGTGGGTAGCGGGAGTTCCGGAGACCCAGTACTTC. The encoded protein is CASSEWVAGVPETQYF. The full variable domain, completed using reference TRBV2 and TRBJ2-5, is EPEVTQTPSHQVTQMGQEVILRCVPISNHLYFYWYRQILGQKVEFLVSFYNNEISEKSEIFDDQFSVERPDGSNFTLKIRSTKLEDSAMYFCASSEWVAGVPETQYFGPGTRLLVL.

The V and J genes are TRBV9 and TRBJ2-7; 10 bases align to TRBD2. Per the germline V gene, CDR1 is SGDLS and CDR2 is YYNGEE. The CDR3 length is 16 residues. With 0 bases clipped from V and 2 bases from J, the junction kept 5 bases outside the gene matches. This chain's CDR3 is CASSVGLAGDPYEQYF. CDR3 DNA: TGTGCCAGCAGCGTAGGGCTAGCGGGAGACCCCTACGAGCAGTACTTC.

V is TRBV4-1 and J is TRBJ2-7; TRBD2 agrees at 11 bases. The germline V gene has CDR1 MGHRA and CDR2 YSYEKL. This CDR3 contains 13 residues. J was trimmed by 6 bases and V by 6 bases; bases with no gene match: 4. CDR3 region: CASSLAGGSEQYF. CDR3 sequence (DNA): TGCGCCAGCAGTCTAGCGGGAGGTTCCGAGCAGTACTTC.

This clone was recorded once. The genes are TRBV29-1 and TRBJ2-1, with a possible D match to TRBD1 (6 bases). With 4 bases removed from V and 6 bases from J, the gap between germline ends came to 10 bases. The CDR3 runs 12 residues. Germline V gene lookup returns CDR1 SQVTM and CDR2 ANQGSEA. For the CDR3, the DNA is TGCAGCGTTGGGATAGGGGGCAATGAGCAGTTCTTC. It yields the protein CSVGIGGNEQFF.

The chain carries TRBV6-6 and TRBJ2-3; possibly TRBD2 for D (6 bases). This CDR3 has 16 amino acids. The V gene's germline CDR1 is MNHNY and CDR2 SVGAGI (reference sequence). V was pared by 6 bases and J by 1 base, with 17 bases between. The DNA for the CDR3 is TGTGCCAGCAGCCGCCATGGAGGGACCGGCACAGATACGCAGTATTTT. It yields the protein CASSRHGGTGTDTQYF.

The rearrangement joins TRBV19 to TRBJ2-7, with D uncertain. The germline gives CDR1 LNHDA, CDR2 SQIVND (reference sequence). The CDR3 length is 13 residues. The V end was cut by 4 bases, the J end by 5 bases, with 12 bases between. The CDR3 region has the DNA TGTGCCAGTAGTAGGCAGGCTAGGGACGAGCAGTACTTC. This sequence encodes CASSRQARDEQYF.

Notes on this clone: Other nucleotide sequences from this sample produce the same CDR3. The chain recombines TRBV5-8 with TRBJ2-7, with D possibly matching TRBD2 (5 bases). Germline V gene sequence: CDR1 SGHTS, CDR2 YDEGEE. V dropped 4 bases and J dropped 0 bases, with 11 bases sitting between them. The CDR3 spans 14 residues. CDR3 in amino acids: CASSLRRSSYEQYF. The CDR3 region has the DNA TGTGCCAGCAGCCTCAGGAGGAGCTCCTACGAGCAGTACTTC.

This clone has just one count. The chain recombines TRBV5-1 with TRBJ2-2; 7 bases agree with TRBD1. Germline values: CDR1 SGHRS, CDR2 YFSETQ. This CDR3 has 13 residues. The junction had 1 base not matched to a gene; V was cut back by 3 bases and J by 5 bases. CDR3 protein: CASSSQGTGELFF. In DNA form, the CDR3 reads TGCGCCAGCAGCTCACAGGGGACCGGGGAGCTGTTTTTT.

The chain uses TRBV5-4 and TRBJ2-7; D may be TRBD1 (5 bases). The CDR3 is made up of 14 amino acids. Looked up from germline, CDR1 is SGHNT and CDR2 is YYREEE (reference sequence). Trimming pared 2 bases from V and 2 bases from J, leaving 11 bases between. The CDR3 spells CASSLRDSTYEQYF. CDR3 DNA sequence: TGTGCCAGCAGCTTAAGAGACAGTACCTACGAGCAGTACTTC.

This chain joins TRBV7-2 and TRBJ2-3; 8 nucleotides match TRBD2. The CDR3 length is 17 residues. Germline trimming cut 2 bases from V and 2 bases from J; bases unmatched to any gene: 9. Germline lookup yields CDR1 SGHTA and CDR2 FQGNSA. CDR3 in amino acids: CASSLPGRGGTTDTQYF. CDR3 bases: TGTGCCAGCAGCTTACCGGGACGGGGGGGGACCACAGATACGCAGTATTTT.

V gene TRBV28 combines with J gene TRBJ1-2; D remains ambiguous. Germline lookup yields CDR1 MDHEN and CDR2 SYDVKM. V was clipped by 5 bases and J by 8 bases, with 18 bases between them. The CDR3 spans 14 residues. CDR3 amino acids: CASSNEGNGIGYTF. The CDR3 DNA follows: TGTGCCAGCAGTAACGAGGGAAATGGGATCGGCTACACCTTC.

This rearrangement joins TRBV5-1 to TRBJ1-1; 7 nucleotides align to TRBD1. Trimming cost V 4 bases and J 1 base; bases outside gene matches: 10. Germline lookup yields CDR1 SGHRS and CDR2 YFSETQ. The CDR3 is 16 amino acids. DNA of the CDR3: TGCGCCAGCAGCACGGGACAGACTACGGAGAACACTGAAGCTTTCTTT. Residues: CASSTGQTTENTEAFF.

The chain employs TRBV28 and TRBJ1-4; 8 bases match TRBD1. This CDR3 comprises 16 residues. The J segment lost 7 bases and the V segment lost 5 bases, leaving 12 bases of the junction unmatched. CDR1 is MDHEN, CDR2 SYDVKM, per germline. CDR3 nucleotides: TGTGCCAGCAGTCCCCCCTACTTGGACAGGGCTGAAAAACTGTTTTTT. Its protein product is CASSPPYLDRAEKLFF.

This chain joins TRBV5-1 and TRBJ1-2; possible D gene TRBD1, 5 bases. This CDR3 comprises 13 residues. Trimming stripped 4 bases from V and 0 bases from J, with 7 bases between. Germline V gene sequence: CDR1 SGHRS, CDR2 YFSETQ. The DNA of the CDR3 is TGCGCCAGCAGCCGGACAACTAACTATGGCTACACCTTC. Translated: CASSRTTNYGYTF.

The genes are TRBV28 and TRBJ2-1; D possibly matches TRBD1 or TRBD2 (5 bases each). Trimming removed 5 bases at V and 5 bases at J, with 13 bases between. The CDR3 length is 14 residues. Germline V gene lookup returns CDR1 MDHEN and CDR2 SYDVKM. As DNA, the CDR3 is TGTGCCAGCAGTAGCCTGGGACGGCACAATGAGCAGTTCTTC. Its translation: CASSSLGRHNEQFF.

Ten or more counts support this clone. Within the sample, other DNA sequences also encode this same CDR3. The CDR3 here is CASSLDGNQPQHF. CDR3 bases: TGTGCCAGCAGCTTAGACGGCAATCAGCCCCAGCATTTT. V and J are TRBV7-9 and TRBJ1-5; D unresolved. The CDR3 consists of 13 residues. The germline V gene encodes CDR1 SEHNR and CDR2 FQNEAQ (reference sequence). V lost 1 base to trimming and J lost 2 bases, with 3 bases between them.

The chain carries TRBV5-1 and TRBJ2-7, with TRBD2 as a possible D gene (5 bases). CDR1 and CDR2 (germline): SGHRS, YFSETQ. Between the trimmed V and J ends, which lost 3 bases and 0 bases, there was a span of 13 bases. The CDR3 extends over 15 amino acids. The CDR3 DNA reads as TGCGCCAGCAGCTCCCGACAAGGGAGCTCCTACGAGCAGTACTTC. Amino acids: CASSSRQGSSYEQYF.

The genes are TRBV7-8 and TRBJ2-7; 8 bases line up with TRBD2. The CDR3 has 18 residues. The trim removed 2 bases at V and 2 bases at J, leaving 14 bases unmatched. Germline V gene data show CDR1 as SGHVS and CDR2 as FQNEAQ. CDR3 amino acids: CASSLTRGSGMFPYEQYF. For the CDR3, the DNA is TGTGCCAGCAGCTTAACCAGGGGTAGCGGGATGTTCCCCTACGAGCAGTACTTC.

About this clone itself: The sample carries other DNA sequences with the same CDR3. The rearrangement links TRBV20-1 to TRBJ2-1, with D possibly being TRBD2 (5 bases). Germline lookup yields CDR1 DFQATT and CDR2 SNEGSKA (reference sequence). V lost 3 bases, J lost 7 bases, and 7 bases lay in between. The length of the CDR3 is 11 residues. CDR3 nucleotides: TGCAGTGCTAGCCGGGGTAATGAGCAGTTCTTC. It yields the protein CSASRGNEQFF.